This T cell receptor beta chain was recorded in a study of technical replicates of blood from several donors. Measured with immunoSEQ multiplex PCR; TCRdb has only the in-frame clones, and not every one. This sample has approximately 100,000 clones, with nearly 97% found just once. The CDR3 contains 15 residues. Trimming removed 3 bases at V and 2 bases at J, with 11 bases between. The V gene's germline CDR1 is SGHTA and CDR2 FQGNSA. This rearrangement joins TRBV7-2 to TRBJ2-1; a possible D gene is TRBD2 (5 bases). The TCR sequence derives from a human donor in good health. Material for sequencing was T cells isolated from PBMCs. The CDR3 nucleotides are TGTGCCAGCAGCTTTCCGGGAAAGACCTACAATGAGCAGTTCTTC. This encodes CASSFPGKTYNEQFF.